Included here is one T cell receptor (beta chain) sequence, with context. CDR3 length: 12 residues. The V gene lost 4 bases and the J gene lost 4 bases, with 7 bases spanning the gap. Per germline, CDR1 SGHAT and CDR2 FQNNGV. This entry is derived from a study of blood T cell repertoires in COVID-19. Study processing details: It was from reference gene primer amplification that nucleated cell counts were estimated. Sequencing used immunoSEQ multiplex PCR; TCRdb keeps in-frame clones, though not all of them. V, J and clone size derive from that table, while D and trimming were established from the DNA sequence. The sample holds 240,000 or so clones; 88% are singletons and the top ten take 0.9% to 1%.

This clonotype was sampled from a woman in her forties who had recovered from COVID-19. The rearrangement uses TRBV11-2 and TRBJ1-1; D not resolved. Sequenced: peripheral blood. The CDR3, as DNA: TGTGCCAGCAGCTCCAGGATCACTGAAGCTTTCTTT. It translates to CASSSRITEAFF. Complete variable domain (other parts from reference TRBV11-2 and TRBJ1-1): EAGVAQSPRYKIIEKRQSVAFWCNPISGHATLYWYQQILGQGPKLLIQFQNNGVVDDSQLPKDRFSAERLKGVDSTLKIQPAKLEDSAVYLCASSSRITEAFFGQGTRLTVV.